The entry that follows covers one TCR beta chain sequence. TCRdb's copy holds only in-frame clones and misses some; the assay was immunoSEQ multiplex PCR. The data contain around 160,000 clones, around 90% of them seen just once; the ten biggest clones take up roughly 2.9%. This sample is drawn from a study of T cell responses to AZD1222 COVID-19 vaccine. V was shortened by 11 bases and J by 10 bases, with 9 bases between the two germline ends. Germline V gives CDR1 MNHEY, CDR2 SMNVEV (reference sequence). The CDR3 length is 9 residues. This sequence was found in an adult in good health. This material consisted of peripheral blood, taken on day 0 of MenACWY control vaccination. The J gene is TRBJ2-1, the V gene TRBV27, with no clear D. CDR3 residues: CAAGREQFF. The CDR3 DNA follows: TGTGCCGCCGGTAGGGAGCAGTTCTTC.